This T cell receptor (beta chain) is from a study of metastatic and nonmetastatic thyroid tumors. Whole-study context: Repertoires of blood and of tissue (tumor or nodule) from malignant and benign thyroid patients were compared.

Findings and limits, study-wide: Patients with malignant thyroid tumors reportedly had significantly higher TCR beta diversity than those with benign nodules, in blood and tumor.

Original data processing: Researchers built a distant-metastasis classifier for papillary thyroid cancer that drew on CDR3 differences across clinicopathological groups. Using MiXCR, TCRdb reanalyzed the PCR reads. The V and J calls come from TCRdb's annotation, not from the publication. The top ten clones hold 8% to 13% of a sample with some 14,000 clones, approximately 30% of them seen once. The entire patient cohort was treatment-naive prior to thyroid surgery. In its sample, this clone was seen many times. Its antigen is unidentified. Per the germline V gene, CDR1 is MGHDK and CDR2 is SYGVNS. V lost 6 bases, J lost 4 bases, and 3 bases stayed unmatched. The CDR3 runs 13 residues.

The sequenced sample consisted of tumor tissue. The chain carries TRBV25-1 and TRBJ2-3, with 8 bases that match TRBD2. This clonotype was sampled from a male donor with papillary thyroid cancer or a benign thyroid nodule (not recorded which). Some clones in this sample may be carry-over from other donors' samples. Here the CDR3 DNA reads TGTGCCAGCAGACTAGCGGTGGCAGATACGCAGTATTTT. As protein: CASRLAVADTQYF.